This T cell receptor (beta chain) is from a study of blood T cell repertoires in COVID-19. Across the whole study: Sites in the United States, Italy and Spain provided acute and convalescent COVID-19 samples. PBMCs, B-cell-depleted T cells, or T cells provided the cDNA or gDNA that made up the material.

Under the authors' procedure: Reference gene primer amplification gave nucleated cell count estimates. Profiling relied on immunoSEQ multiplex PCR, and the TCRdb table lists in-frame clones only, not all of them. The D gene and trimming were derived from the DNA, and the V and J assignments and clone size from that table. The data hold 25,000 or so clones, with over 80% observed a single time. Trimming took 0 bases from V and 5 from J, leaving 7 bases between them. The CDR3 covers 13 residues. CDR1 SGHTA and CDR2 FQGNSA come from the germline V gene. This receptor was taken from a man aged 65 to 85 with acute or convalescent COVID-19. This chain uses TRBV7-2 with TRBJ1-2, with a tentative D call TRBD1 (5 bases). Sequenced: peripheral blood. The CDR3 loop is CASSLAGAYGYTF. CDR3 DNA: TGTGCCAGCAGCTTAGCAGGGGCGTATGGCTACACCTTC.